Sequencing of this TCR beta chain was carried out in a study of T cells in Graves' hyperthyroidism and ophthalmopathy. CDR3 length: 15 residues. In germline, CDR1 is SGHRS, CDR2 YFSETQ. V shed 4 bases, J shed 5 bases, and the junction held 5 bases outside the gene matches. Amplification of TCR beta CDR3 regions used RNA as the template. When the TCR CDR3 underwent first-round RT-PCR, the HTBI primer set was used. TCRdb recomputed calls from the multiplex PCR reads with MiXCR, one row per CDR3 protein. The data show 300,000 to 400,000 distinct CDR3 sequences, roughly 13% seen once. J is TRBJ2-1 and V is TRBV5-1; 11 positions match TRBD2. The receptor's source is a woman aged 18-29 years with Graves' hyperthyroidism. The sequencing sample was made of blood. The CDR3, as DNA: TGCGCCAGCAGCACTAGCGGGGGAAGAGACAATGAGCAGTTCTTC. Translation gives CASSTSGGRDNEQFF.